This entry lists 14 T cell receptor beta chains sequenced from one sample in a study of T cells after yellow fever vaccination. TCRdb independently ran MiXCR on the 5' RACE reads; one entry per CDR3 protein. This table holds approximately 90,000 distinct CDR3 sequences, about 5.8% found once. The sample here was CD8+ T cells sorted from PBMCs, taken 10 days after the yellow fever booster vaccination. Receptor source: a man between 18 and 35 years old who received the YFV17D yellow fever vaccine.

This clonotype was counted many times. The V gene is TRBV7-8, the J gene TRBJ2-2, with TRBD1 identical over 10 bases. The ends lost 3 bases at V and 6 bases at J; junction bases unmatched: 4. Germline CDR1 SGHVS, CDR2 FQNEAQ. The CDR3 totals 15 residues. The CDR3 region has the DNA TGTGCCAGCAGCTTTTGGACAGGGGGACCCGGGGAGCTGTTTTTT. Protein product: CASSFWTGGPGELFF.

This clonotype was observed a handful of times. The chain employs TRBV4-1 and TRBJ2-4; no firm D call. The CDR3 contains 11 residues. CDR1 MGHRA and CDR2 YSYEKL come from the germline V gene. The V gene lost 2 bases and the J gene lost 7 bases, with 3 bases spanning the gap. This CDR3 is CASSQFNIQYF. The CDR3 DNA reads as TGCGCCAGCAGCCAATTCAACATTCAGTACTTC.

There are a few counts of this clonotype. The chain uses TRBV4-2 and TRBJ2-1, with 9 bases fitting TRBD2. V lost 6 bases to trimming and J lost 0 bases; unmatched junction nucleotides: 9. Germline values: CDR1 LGHNA, CDR2 YNFKEQ. This CDR3 has 17 amino acids. The CDR3 nucleotides read TGTGCCAGCAGACCCTTTTGGACTAGCGACTCCTACAATGAGCAGTTCTTC. Residues: CASRPFWTSDSYNEQFF.

Many counts were recorded for this clonotype. The chain uses TRBV4-2 and TRBJ2-2; D gene uncertain. Germline CDR1 LGHNA, CDR2 YNFKEQ. V gave up 8 bases and J gave up 2 bases, with 6 bases separating them. CDR3 length: 12 residues. Here the CDR3 DNA reads TGTGCCAGCGGAGACAACACCGGGGAGCTGTTTTTT. Protein product: CASGDNTGELFF.

This clonotype was detected many times. DNA of the CDR3: TGCGCCAGCCGGATTGACAAGAACACTGAAGCTTTCTTT. This translates into CASRIDKNTEAFF. The chain couples TRBV5-1 to TRBJ1-1; no clear D. CDR1 SGHRS and CDR2 YFSETQ come from the germline V gene. The CDR3 contains 13 residues. V was trimmed by 7 bases and J by 1 base, leaving 11 bases between them.

This clonotype was counted a few times. The chain recombines TRBV27 with TRBJ2-1; perhaps TRBD2 as D (7 bases). CDR3 length: 16 amino acids. The ends were cut back, 3 bases at V and 9 bases at J, with 21 bases in the middle. CDR1 is MNHEY and CDR2 is SMNVEV in the germline V gene (reference sequence). The CDR3 DNA sequence: TGTGCCAGCAGTTTCCCCTTGGGGGGGGGCGTCGGTGAGCAGTTCTTC. This translates into CASSFPLGGGVGEQFF.

The rearrangement uses TRBV4-1 and TRBJ1-2; maybe TRBD1 (5 bases). V dropped 1 base and J dropped 8 bases, with 14 bases sitting between them. CDR3 size: 14 residues. Germline lookup yields CDR1 MGHRA and CDR2 YSYEKL. CDR3 bases: TGCGCCAGCAGCCAAGTGGCAGGGTCGTCGGGCTACACCTTC. It specifies CASSQVAGSSGYTF.

V is TRBV12-3 or TRBV12-4 and J is TRBJ2-1; D gene unclear. V dropped 3 bases and J dropped 4 bases, with 7 bases sitting between them. The CDR3 loop spans 13 amino acids. For the CDR3, the DNA is TGTGCCAGCAGTTTCTTAGGGTACAATGAGCAGTTCTTC. The encoded protein is CASSFLGYNEQFF.

This clonotype has a count of ten or more. V usage is TRBV12-3 or TRBV12-4 and J usage is TRBJ2-5, with TRBD2 as a possible D gene (7 bases). Trimming removed 7 bases at V and 2 bases at J, with 17 bases between. The CDR3 extends over 15 amino acids. In DNA, the CDR3 is TGTGCCAGCATGGGGGGGGCTGGGGGGCAAGAGACCCAGTACTTC. Residues: CASMGGAGGQETQYF.

This clonotype has only a few counts. This sequence joins TRBV6-2 or TRBV6-3 and TRBJ2-1, with no clear D. CDR1 and CDR2 from the germline V gene are MNHEY and SVGEGT. The CDR3 runs to 11 residues. The V gene lost 5 bases and the J gene lost 9 bases, with 8 bases spanning the gap. In DNA form, the CDR3 reads TGTGCCAGCAGTGCGTGGGGTGAGCAGTTCTTC. Encoded protein: CASSAWGEQFF.

This clonotype was detected ten times or more. An end of the junction differs from the germline gene, which may be a read error. The genes are TRBV7-2 and TRBJ2-3; 12 nucleotides align to TRBD2. This CDR3 region has 14 residues. CDR1 is SGHTA and CDR2 is FQGNSA in the germline V gene. DNA of the CDR3: TGTGCCAGCAGCCTAGCGGGGGGGCGGGATACGCAGTATTTT. Protein product: CASSLAGGRDTQYF.

This clonotype has only a few counts. V and J are TRBV29-1 and TRBJ1-2, with no clear D. CDR3 length equals 13 residues. V gave up 5 bases and J gave up 5 bases, with 15 bases separating them. Germline V gene data show CDR1 as SQVTM and CDR2 as ANQGSEA. CDR3 region: CSVPAGQIYGYTF. CDR3 nucleotide sequence: TGCAGCGTTCCAGCCGGGCAGATTTATGGCTACACCTTC.

This clonotype has only a few counts. V gene TRBV5-1 combines with J gene TRBJ2-3, with D perhaps TRBD1 or TRBD2 (6 bases each). Germline CDR1 reads SGHRS; CDR2 reads YFSETQ. V was shortened by 2 bases and J by 3 bases, with 10 bases between the two germline ends. The CDR3 runs 14 residues. This CDR3 is CASSFRGLTDTQYF. As DNA, the CDR3 is TGCGCCAGCAGCTTCCGGGGGCTAACAGATACGCAGTATTTT.

This clonotype was counted many times. The CDR3 spells CASQDLPGNTGELFF. In DNA, the CDR3 is TGTGCCTCCCAGGACCTCCCGGGGAACACCGGGGAGCTGTTTTTT. The rearrangement links TRBV6-6 to TRBJ2-2, with D hard to call. The CDR3 extends over 15 amino acids. V was shortened by 11 bases and J by 1 base, with 17 bases between the two germline ends. The V gene's germline CDR1 is MNHNY and CDR2 SVGAGI (reference sequence).